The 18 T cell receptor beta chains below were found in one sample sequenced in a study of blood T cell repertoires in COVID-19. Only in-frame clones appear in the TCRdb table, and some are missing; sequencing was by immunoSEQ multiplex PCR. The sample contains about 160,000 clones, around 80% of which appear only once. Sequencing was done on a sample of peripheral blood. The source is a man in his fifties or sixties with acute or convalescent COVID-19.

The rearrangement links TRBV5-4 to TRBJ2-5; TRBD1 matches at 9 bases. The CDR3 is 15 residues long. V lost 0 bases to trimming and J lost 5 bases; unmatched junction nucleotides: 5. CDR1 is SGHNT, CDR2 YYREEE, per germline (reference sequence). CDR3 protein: CASSLDGQGLETQYF. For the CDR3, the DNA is TGTGCCAGCAGCTTGGACGGACAGGGGCTTGAGACCCAGTACTTC. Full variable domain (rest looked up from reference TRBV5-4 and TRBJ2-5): ETGVTQSPTHLIKTRGQQVTLRCSSQSGHNTVSWYQQALGQGPQFIFQYYREEENGRGNFPPRFSGLQFPNYSSELNVNALELDDSALYLCASSLDGQGLETQYFGPGTRLLVL.

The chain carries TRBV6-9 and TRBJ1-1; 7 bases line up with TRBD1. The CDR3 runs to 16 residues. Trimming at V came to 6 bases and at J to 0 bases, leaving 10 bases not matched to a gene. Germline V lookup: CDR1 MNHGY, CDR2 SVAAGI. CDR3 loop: CASSPPQGLMNTEAFF. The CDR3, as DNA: TGTGCCAGCAGCCCTCCACAGGGGCTGATGAACACTGAAGCTTTCTTT.

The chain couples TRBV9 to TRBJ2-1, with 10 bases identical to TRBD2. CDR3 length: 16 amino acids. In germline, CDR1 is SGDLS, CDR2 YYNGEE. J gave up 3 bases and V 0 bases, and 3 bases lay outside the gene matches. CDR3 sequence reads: CASSVGAGGIYNEQFF. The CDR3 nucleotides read TGTGCCAGCAGCGTAGGAGCGGGGGGGATCTACAATGAGCAGTTCTTC.

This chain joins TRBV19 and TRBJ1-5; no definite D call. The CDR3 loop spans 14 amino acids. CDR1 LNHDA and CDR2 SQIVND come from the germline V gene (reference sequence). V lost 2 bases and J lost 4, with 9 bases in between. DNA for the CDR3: TGTGCCAGTAGTATAAAGCCCGTGAATCAGCCCCAGCATTTT. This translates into CASSIKPVNQPQHF.

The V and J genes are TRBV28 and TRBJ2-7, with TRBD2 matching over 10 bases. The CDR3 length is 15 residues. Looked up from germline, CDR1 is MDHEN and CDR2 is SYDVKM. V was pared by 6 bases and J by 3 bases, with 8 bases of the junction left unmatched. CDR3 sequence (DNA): TGTGCCAGCAGCCGTCGGACTAGCGGAATCTACGAGCAGTACTTC. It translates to CASSRRTSGIYEQYF. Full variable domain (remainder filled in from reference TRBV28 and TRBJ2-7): DVKVTQSSRYLVKRTGEKVFLECVQDMDHENMFWYRQDPGLGLRLIYFSYDVKMKEKGDIPEGYSVSREKKERFSLILESASTNQTSMYLCASSRRTSGIYEQYFGPGTRLTVT.

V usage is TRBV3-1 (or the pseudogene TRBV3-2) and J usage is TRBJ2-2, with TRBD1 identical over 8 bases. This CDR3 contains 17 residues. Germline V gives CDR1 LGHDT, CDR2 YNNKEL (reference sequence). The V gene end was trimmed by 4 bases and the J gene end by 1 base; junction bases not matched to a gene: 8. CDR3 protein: CASSRYPGTGNTGELFF. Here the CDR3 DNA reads TGTGCCAGCAGCCGATACCCCGGGACAGGGAACACCGGGGAGCTGTTTTTT.

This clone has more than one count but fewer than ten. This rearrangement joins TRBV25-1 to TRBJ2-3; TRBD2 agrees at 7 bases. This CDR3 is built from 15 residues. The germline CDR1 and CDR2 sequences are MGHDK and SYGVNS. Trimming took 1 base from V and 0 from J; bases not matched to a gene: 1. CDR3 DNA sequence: TGTGCCAGCAGTGAATGGGGGGGGAGCACAGATACGCAGTATTTT. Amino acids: CASSEWGGSTDTQYF.

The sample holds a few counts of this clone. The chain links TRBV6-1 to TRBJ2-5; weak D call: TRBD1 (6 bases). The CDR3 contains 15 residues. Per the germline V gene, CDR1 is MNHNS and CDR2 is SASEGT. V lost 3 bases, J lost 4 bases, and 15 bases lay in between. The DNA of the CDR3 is TGTGCCAGCAGTGAGCGCGCAGGGGTAGGAGAGACCCAGTACTTC. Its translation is CASSERAGVGETQYF.

The CDR3 DNA reads as TGTGCCAGTAGTATCACACAGGGATTGGGCGGCTACACCTTC. Translating it yields CASSITQGLGGYTF. The chain combines TRBV19 with TRBJ1-2, with D tentatively TRBD1 (6 bases). The CDR3 length is 14 residues. V was trimmed by 3 bases and J by 8 bases, leaving 16 bases between them. The germline gives CDR1 LNHDA, CDR2 SQIVND (reference sequence). Full variable domain (outside the CDR3, taken from reference TRBV19 and TRBJ1-2): DGGITQSPKYLFRKEGQNVTLSCEQNLNHDAMYWYRQDPGQGLRLIYYSQIVNDFQKGDIAEGYSVSREKKESFPLTVTSAQKNPTAFYLCASSITQGLGGYTFGSGTRLTVV.

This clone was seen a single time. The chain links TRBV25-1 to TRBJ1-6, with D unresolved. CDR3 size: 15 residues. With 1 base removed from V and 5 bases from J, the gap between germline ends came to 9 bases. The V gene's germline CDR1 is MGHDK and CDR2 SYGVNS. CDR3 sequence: CASSELEEHNSPLHF. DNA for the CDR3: TGTGCCAGCAGTGAATTGGAGGAGCATAATTCACCCCTCCACTTT.

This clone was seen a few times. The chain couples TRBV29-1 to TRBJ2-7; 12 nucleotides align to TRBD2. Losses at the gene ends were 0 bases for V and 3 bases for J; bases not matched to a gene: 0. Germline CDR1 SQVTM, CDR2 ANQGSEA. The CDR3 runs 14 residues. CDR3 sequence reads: CSVEETSGGYEQYF. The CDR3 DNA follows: TGCAGCGTTGAAGAGACTAGCGGGGGCTACGAGCAGTACTTC.

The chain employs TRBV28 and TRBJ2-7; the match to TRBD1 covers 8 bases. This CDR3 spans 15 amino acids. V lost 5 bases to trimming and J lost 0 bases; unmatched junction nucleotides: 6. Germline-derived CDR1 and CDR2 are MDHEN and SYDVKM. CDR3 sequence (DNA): TGTGCCAGCAGTGGGGGACAGGCTAGCTCCTACGAGCAGTACTTC. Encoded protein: CASSGGQASSYEQYF. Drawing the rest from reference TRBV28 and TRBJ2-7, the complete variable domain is DVKVTQSSRYLVKRTGEKVFLECVQDMDHENMFWYRQDPGLGLRLIYFSYDVKMKEKGDIPEGYSVSREKKERFSLILESASTNQTSMYLCASSGGQASSYEQYFGPGTRLTVT.

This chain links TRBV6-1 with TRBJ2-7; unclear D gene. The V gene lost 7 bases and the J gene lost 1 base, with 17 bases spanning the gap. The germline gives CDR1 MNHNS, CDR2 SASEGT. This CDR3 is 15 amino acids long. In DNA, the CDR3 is TGTGCCAGCATGAGGCCGACCTCGGGTTCCTACGAGCAGTACTTC. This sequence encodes CASMRPTSGSYEQYF.

CDR3 sequence reads: CASSLGGAETQYF. The CDR3 DNA is TGTGCCAGCAGCTTGGGCGGGGCGGAGACCCAGTACTTC. The rearrangement links TRBV13 to TRBJ2-5; weak D call: TRBD2 (6 bases). V dropped 3 bases and J dropped 5 bases, with 10 bases sitting between them. This CDR3 has 13 amino acids. The germline V gene encodes CDR1 PRHDT and CDR2 FYEKMQ (reference sequence).

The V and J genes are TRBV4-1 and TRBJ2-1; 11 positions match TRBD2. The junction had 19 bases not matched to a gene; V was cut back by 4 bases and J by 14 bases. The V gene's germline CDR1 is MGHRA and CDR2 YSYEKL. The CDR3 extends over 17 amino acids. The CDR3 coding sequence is TGCGCCAGCAGCCCGCGGTCAATAGCGGGGGGGTCCCAGCCCAAGTTCTTC. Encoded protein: CASSPRSIAGGSQPKFF.

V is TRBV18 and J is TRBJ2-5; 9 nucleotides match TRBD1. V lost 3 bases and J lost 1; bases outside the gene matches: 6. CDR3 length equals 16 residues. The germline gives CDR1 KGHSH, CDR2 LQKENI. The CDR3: CASSPRTGASQETQYF. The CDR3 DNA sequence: TGTGCCAGCTCACCGAGGACAGGGGCCAGCCAAGAGACCCAGTACTTC.

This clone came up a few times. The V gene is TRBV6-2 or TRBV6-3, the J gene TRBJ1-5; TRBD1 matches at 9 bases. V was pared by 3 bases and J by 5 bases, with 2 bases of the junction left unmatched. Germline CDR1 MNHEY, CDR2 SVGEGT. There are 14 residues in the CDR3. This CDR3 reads CASSYRTGDQPQHF. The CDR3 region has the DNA TGTGCCAGCAGTTATCGGACAGGGGATCAGCCCCAGCATTTT.

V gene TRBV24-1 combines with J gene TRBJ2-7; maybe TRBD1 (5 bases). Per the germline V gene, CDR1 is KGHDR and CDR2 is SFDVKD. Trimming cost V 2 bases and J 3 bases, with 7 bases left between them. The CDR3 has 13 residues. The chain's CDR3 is CATSDSDIYEQYF. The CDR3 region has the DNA TGTGCCACCAGTGATTCGGACATCTACGAGCAGTACTTC.